The sequence of this TCR beta chain was determined in a study of blood T cell repertoires in COVID-19. Study background: Samples of COVID-19 (acute and convalescent) were obtained from the United States, Italy and Spain.

As processed by the authors: For nucleated cells, counts were estimated from reference gene primer amplification. The data were produced by immunoSEQ multiplex PCR, yet TCRdb's version contains in-frame clones alone and is incomplete. That table supplies the V and J calls and clone size; D and trimming were determined from the DNA. Among just over 300,000 clones listed, 85% to 90% were seen once. Across under 25 US areas, participants ranged in age from about 18 to 100 years. Donors in Cohort 3 counted as recovered after two negative PCRs, clearance, or symptom resolution. CDR1 and CDR2 (germline): MNHEY, SMNVEV (reference sequence). V shed 4 bases and J shed 0 bases, with 10 bases lying between them. The CDR3 loop spans 15 amino acids.

The sample comprised PBMCs or T cells enriched from blood (not recorded which). This chain joins TRBV27 and TRBJ2-1, with a tentative D call TRBD2 (5 bases). The source of this sequence is a man aged 30 to 39 who had recovered from COVID-19. This CDR3 reads CASSSLGSSYNEQFF. CDR3 coding DNA: TGTGCCAGCAGTTCCTTAGGGAGCTCCTACAATGAGCAGTTCTTC.